These 25 T cell receptor beta chains originate from one sample sequenced in a study of T cell responses to AZD1222 COVID-19 vaccine. The protocol was immunoSEQ multiplex PCR, while the TCRdb copy is restricted to in-frame clones and leaves out a portion. The table records 95,000 to 110,000 clones, 80% to 90% of them present only once. The starting material was peripheral blood, obtained on day 0 of AZD1222 vaccination. The receptors derive from an adult in good health.

The chain uses TRBV25-1 and TRBJ1-3; 8 bases fit TRBD1. Germline assignment: CDR1 MGHDK and CDR2 SYGVNS. The CDR3 length is 15 residues. The V gene end was trimmed by 3 bases and the J gene end by 3 bases; junction bases not matched to a gene: 4. The CDR3: CASSDSGGIGNTIYF. The CDR3 nucleotides are TGTGCCAGCAGTGACTCAGGGGGCATTGGAAACACCATATATTTT.

About this clone itself: The same CDR3 is also encoded by other DNA sequences in this sample. This chain joins TRBV18 and TRBJ1-5; D is unresolved. The CDR3 loop spans 13 amino acids. V was trimmed by 1 base and J by 5 bases, leaving 6 bases between them. Per germline, CDR1 KGHSH and CDR2 LQKENI. CDR3 sequence reads: CASSPLRDQPQHF. Written as DNA, the CDR3 is TGTGCCAGCTCACCACTAAGGGATCAGCCCCAGCATTTT. The full variable domain, completed using reference TRBV18 and TRBJ1-5, is NAGVMQNPRHLVRRRGQEARLRCSPMKGHSHVYWYRQLPEEGLKFMVYLQKENIIDESGMPKERFSAEFPKEGPSILRIQQVVRGDSAAYFCASSPLRDQPQHFGDGTRLSIL.

V usage is TRBV9 and J usage is TRBJ2-7; no clear D. The V gene lost 2 bases and the J gene lost 3 bases, with 12 bases spanning the gap. CDR3 length: 14 amino acids. Germline loops: CDR1 SGDLS, CDR2 YYNGEE. In DNA form, the CDR3 reads TGTGCCAGCAGCGTCGGTAACAGCAACTACGAGCAGTACTTC. Protein product: CASSVGNSNYEQYF.

The chain joins TRBV19 to TRBJ1-1; D not certain. V was pared by 3 bases and J by 1 base, with 6 bases between. This CDR3 contains 13 residues. Germline CDR1 and CDR2: LNHDA and SQIVND (reference sequence). The DNA of the CDR3 is TGTGCCAGTAGTATGTGGGGGAACACTGAAGCTTTCTTT. Amino acids: CASSMWGNTEAFF.

The V and J genes are TRBV6-2 or TRBV6-3 and TRBJ2-4, with D perhaps matching TRBD2 (6 bases). In germline, CDR1 is MNHEY, CDR2 SVGEGT. V was shortened by 6 bases and J by 0 bases, with 12 bases between the two germline ends. The CDR3 has 15 residues. The CDR3 DNA sequence: TGTGCCAGCAGCAACCCCGGGGGAGCCAAAAACATTCAGTACTTC. Translation gives CASSNPGGAKNIQYF.

The chain employs TRBV7-2 and TRBJ2-3; D possibly corresponds to TRBD1 (6 bases). The CDR3 covers 14 residues. Germline-derived CDR1 and CDR2 are SGHTA and FQGNSA. Trimming removed 0 bases from V and 3 bases from J, with 7 bases in between. The DNA of the CDR3 is TGTGCCAGCAGCTTAGCTGGACAGACAGATACGCAGTATTTT. Its translation is CASSLAGQTDTQYF.

The chain joins TRBV30 to TRBJ2-7, with TRBD2 identical over 10 bases. CDR1 and CDR2 from the germline V gene are GTSNPN and SVGIG (reference sequence). The CDR3 contains 12 residues. Trimming removed 8 bases from V and 5 bases from J; junction bases left unmatched: 6. The CDR3 nucleotides read TGTGCCGGACTTACTAGCGGGAACGAGCAGTACTTC. Residues: CAGLTSGNEQYF.

This clone has a handful of counts. V usage is TRBV10-1 and J usage is TRBJ2-7; 7 nucleotides line up with TRBD2. V was clipped by 4 bases and J by 4 bases; unmatched bases: 7. CDR3 length: 14 amino acids. CDR1 is WNHNN and CDR2 is SYGVQD in the germline V gene (reference sequence). The CDR3 region is CASSASGTTYEQYF. DNA for the CDR3: TGCGCCAGCAGTGCCAGCGGGACGACGTACGAGCAGTACTTC.

In this sample, this clone turned up once. The chain uses TRBV7-2 and TRBJ1-6; maybe TRBD1 (6 bases). Per germline, CDR1 SGHTA and CDR2 FQGNSA. This CDR3 has 16 amino acids. The V end was cut by 2 bases, the J end by 5 bases, with 13 bases between. Written as DNA, the CDR3 is TGTGCCAGCAGCTTATTCGGGGGGGCAAATAATTCACCCCTCCACTTT. Its protein is CASSLFGGANNSPLHF.

V gene TRBV28 combines with J gene TRBJ1-5, with 7 bases identical to TRBD1. The CDR3 is 14 residues long. V dropped 7 bases and J dropped 7; count of bases not matched to a gene: 10. Germline V CDR1 and CDR2: MDHEN, SYDVKM. DNA for the CDR3: TGTGCCAGCATCCGACAGGGTCAAGGACAGCCCCAGCATTTT. This encodes CASIRQGQGQPQHF.

The chain has TRBV29-1 and TRBJ1-1; D remains ambiguous. The length of the CDR3 is 11 residues. The germline V and J ends were trimmed by 4 bases and 6 bases, with 9 bases remaining between them. CDR1 and CDR2 from the germline V gene are SQVTM and ANQGSEA. The CDR3 DNA reads TGCAGCGTTGGTAGGGTGGCTGAAGCTTTCTTT. Amino acids: CSVGRVAEAFF.

The V and J genes are TRBV12-3 or TRBV12-4 and TRBJ1-2, with a tentative D call TRBD1 (5 bases). This CDR3 comprises 13 residues. With 8 bases removed from V and 6 bases from J, the gap between germline ends came to 16 bases. Here the CDR3 reads CASLPGFRDGYTF. CDR3 coding DNA: TGTGCCAGCCTCCCCGGGTTCAGGGATGGCTACACCTTC.

The chain carries TRBV7-6 and TRBJ2-7; TRBD2 matches at 9 bases. With V trimmed by 2 bases and J by 7 bases, 9 bases remained unmatched. There are 15 residues in the CDR3. The germline gives CDR1 SGHVS, CDR2 FNYEAQ. CDR3 amino acids: CASSLPRGGAGEQYF. In DNA, the CDR3 is TGTGCCAGCAGCTTACCGCGCGGGGGGGCGGGAGAGCAGTACTTC.

The chain is built from TRBV10-1 and TRBJ2-3; tentatively, D is TRBD1 (6 bases). Trimming shortened V by 6 bases and J by 3 bases, and 16 bases separated the two germline ends. CDR1 and CDR2 from the germline V gene are WNHNN and SYGVQD (reference sequence). The CDR3 covers 15 residues. The CDR3 bases are TGCGCCAGCAGCGGGAACAGGGCTACTACAGATACGCAGTATTTT. Encoded protein: CASSGNRATTDTQYF.

The chain uses TRBV9 and TRBJ2-7; TRBD1 matches at 10 bases. There are 15 residues in the CDR3. Germline-derived CDR1 and CDR2 are SGDLS and YYNGEE. Trimming at V came to 3 bases and at J to 5 bases, leaving 8 bases not matched to a gene. The CDR3 DNA is TGTGCCAGCAGCGCTTCCGGGACAGGGGTACACGAGCAGTACTTC. It codes for CASSASGTGVHEQYF.

The sample holds one count of this clone. The gene calls are TRBV7-2 and TRBJ2-1, with 9 bases fitting TRBD1. The CDR3 contains 13 residues. Germline-derived CDR1 and CDR2 are SGHTA and FQGNSA. Trimming at V came to 5 bases and at J to 9 bases, leaving 5 bases not matched to a gene. In DNA form, the CDR3 reads TGTGCCAGCAGCGACAGGGGGGTAGGTGAGCAGTTCTTC. Protein sequence: CASSDRGVGEQFF.

This sequence joins TRBV7-2 and TRBJ2-7; 8 nucleotides match TRBD2. Germline V gene data show CDR1 as SGHTA and CDR2 as FQGNSA. After removal of 4 bases from V and 4 bases from J, the junction contained 9 bases not matched to a gene. The CDR3 covers 15 residues. The DNA of the CDR3 is TGTGCCAGCAGCTCCCCGGGACTAGGGATTTACGAGCAGTACTTC. Translation gives CASSSPGLGIYEQYF.

This sequence joins TRBV5-6 and TRBJ1-1; D unclear. CDR1 is SGHDT, CDR2 YYEEEE, per germline. This CDR3 comprises 13 residues. V gave up 5 bases and J gave up 4 bases, with 12 bases separating them. This chain's CDR3 is CASRWGQTTEAFF. The CDR3 nucleotides are TGTGCCAGCAGGTGGGGTCAGACCACTGAAGCTTTCTTT.

The J gene is TRBJ2-5, the V gene TRBV7-2; 8 bases match TRBD1. The CDR3 is made up of 16 amino acids. Germline CDR1 SGHTA, CDR2 FQGNSA. J lost 4 bases, V lost 3 bases, and 10 bases had no gene match. The CDR3 region has the DNA TGTGCCAGCAGCTTTACCCCCCGCGGACAGGGAGAGACCCAGTACTTC. Amino acid sequence: CASSFTPRGQGETQYF.

The chain has TRBV7-2 and TRBJ1-2; 7 bases line up with TRBD1. This CDR3 is built from 16 residues. V was pared by 4 bases and J by 2 bases, with 10 bases of the junction left unmatched. Germline V gene data show CDR1 as SGHTA and CDR2 as FQGNSA. The CDR3 region has the DNA TGTGCCAGCAGCTCAATAGGGACAGAGGGCAACTATGGCTACACCTTC. The encoded protein is CASSSIGTEGNYGYTF.

V usage is TRBV14 and J usage is TRBJ1-6; D call uncertain. Germline V gene sequence: CDR1 SGHDN, CDR2 FVKESK. The CDR3 is 13 amino acids. The V and J ends lost 0 bases and 13 bases respectively, with 10 bases between them. The CDR3 reads CASSQDSRFPLHF. Here the CDR3 DNA reads TGTGCCAGCAGCCAAGATAGCAGGTTCCCCCTCCACTTT.

Only a few counts were recorded for this clone. The rearrangement joins TRBV3-1 (or the pseudogene TRBV3-2) to TRBJ2-7; possibly TRBD2 for D (6 bases). Looked up from germline, CDR1 is LGHDT and CDR2 is YNNKEL (reference sequence). The V end was cut by 6 bases, the J end by 4 bases, with 10 bases between. The CDR3 is 12 residues long. This CDR3 is CASRPGEYEQYF. The CDR3 bases are TGTGCCAGCAGACCGGGGGAATACGAGCAGTACTTC.

CDR3 sequence reads: CASSLGTSGPYEQYF. The CDR3 region has the DNA TGCGCCAGCAGCTTGGGGACTAGCGGGCCATACGAGCAGTACTTC. V usage is TRBV5-1 and J usage is TRBJ2-7; TRBD2 agrees at 11 bases. The CDR3 consists of 15 residues. CDR1 is SGHRS and CDR2 is YFSETQ in the germline V gene. Germline trimming cut 0 bases from V and 4 bases from J; bases unmatched to any gene: 3.

This clone showed up just once. The chain employs TRBV5-1 and TRBJ1-3, with D uncertain. The CDR3 runs to 15 residues. The V end lost 5 bases, the J end lost 0 bases, and 12 bases lay between the germline ends. The V gene's germline CDR1 is SGHRS and CDR2 YFSETQ. The CDR3 here is CASRPVGSSGNTIYF. Written as DNA, the CDR3 is TGCGCCAGCAGACCGGTGGGTAGCTCTGGAAACACCATATATTTT.

This clone was found a few times. This chain joins TRBV28 and TRBJ1-1, with 9 bases fitting TRBD1. Germline trimming cut 5 bases from V and 3 bases from J; bases unmatched to any gene: 7. The CDR3 has 15 residues. Germline V gene sequence: CDR1 MDHEN, CDR2 SYDVKM. CDR3 protein: CASSQPTGGHTEAFF. In DNA form, the CDR3 reads TGTGCCAGCAGTCAACCGACAGGGGGTCACACTGAAGCTTTCTTT.